This is a list of T cell receptor beta chains from one sample in a study of T cells expressing NK-cell markers. TCRdb re-called the 5' RACE reads; one entry per CDR3 protein, DNA not given. This repertoire includes over 150,000 distinct CDR3 sequences. Sequencing was carried out using blood T cells: a sorted CD56 or NKG2C T cell subset, CD4+ or CD8+ T cells, or bulk PBMC T cells (not recorded which). The origin of the receptors is a man aged 18-75 years in good health. CDR3s include the opening cysteine and the closing phenylalanine or tryptophan.

V gene: TRBV12-3/TRBV12-4; J gene: TRBJ2-4; CDR3 protein: CASRGQGVAKNIQYF
V gene: TRBV6-6; J gene: TRBJ2-1; CDR3 protein: CASSYAADEQFF
V gene: TRBV6-4; J gene: TRBJ1-1; CDR3 protein: CASSLDHQGYTEAFF
V gene: TRBV6-5; J gene: TRBJ2-3; CDR3 protein: CASSTQVPGTRGFTDTQYF
V gene: TRBV7-9; J gene: TRBJ2-5; CDR3 protein: CASSLPDRGQVGETQYF
V gene: TRBV7-2; J gene: TRBJ2-3; CDR3 protein: CASSVRAIPLPGTDTQYF
V gene: TRBV29-1; J gene: TRBJ2-7; CDR3 protein: CSVPGTNSYEQYF
V gene: TRBV4-2; J gene: TRBJ1-6; CDR3 protein: CASSQEQGDYNSPLHF
V gene: TRBV20-1; J gene: TRBJ1-1; CDR3 protein: CSARDLGQTNTEAFF
V gene: TRBV7-6; J gene: TRBJ1-4; CDR3 protein: CASSPSTVYEKLFF
V gene: TRBV20-1; J gene: TRBJ2-7; CDR3 protein: CSATPRDMGGPEQYF
V gene: TRBV19; J gene: TRBJ2-1; CDR3 protein: CASSGTSGRNEQFF
V gene: TRBV11-1; J gene: TRBJ2-2; CDR3 protein: CASLPSTPGQGPAGELFF
V gene: TRBV6-1; J gene: TRBJ1-4; CDR3 protein: CASSRGQLMPPSKNCFF
V gene: TRBV12-5; J gene: TRBJ1-3; CDR3 protein: CASGPLQRSVSGNTIYF
V gene: TRBV19; J gene: TRBJ1-5; CDR3 protein: CASSITGGYSNQPQHF
V gene: TRBV6-1; J gene: TRBJ2-2; CDR3 protein: CASSELTGGTGELFF
V gene: TRBV6-2/TRBV6-3; J gene: TRBJ2-2; CDR3 protein: CASSPSVELFF
V gene: TRBV12-5; J gene: TRBJ2-1; CDR3 protein: CASGLVEAGARGEQFF
V gene: TRBV27; J gene: TRBJ1-2; CDR3 protein: CASSPEGGWGYGYTF
V gene: TRBV6-4; J gene: TRBJ2-1; CDR3 protein: CASSPGTNNEQFF
V gene: TRBV15; J gene: TRBJ2-7; CDR3 protein: CATSQEGGLEQYF
V gene: TRBV14; J gene: TRBJ2-1; CDR3 protein: CASSSPGQGISNPYNEQFF
V gene: TRBV6-1; J gene: TRBJ2-2; CDR3 protein: CASKSFHLNTGELFF
V gene: TRBV12-3/TRBV12-4; J gene: TRBJ2-2; CDR3 protein: CASSFYGGLNTGELFF
V gene: TRBV7-9; J gene: TRBJ2-3; CDR3 protein: CASSLRQETSTDTQYF
V gene: TRBV7-9; J gene: TRBJ1-1; CDR3 protein: CASSFGGDGEAFF
V gene: TRBV12-3/TRBV12-4; J gene: TRBJ2-7; CDR3 protein: CAAIYQGVDEQYF
V gene: TRBV5-4; J gene: TRBJ2-1; CDR3 protein: CATGGFNEQFF
V gene: TRBV7-9; J gene: TRBJ2-5; CDR3 protein: CASSLGTSPKTQYF
V gene: TRBV13; J gene: TRBJ1-6; CDR3 protein: CASSPTPRMSSPLHF
V gene: TRBV28; J gene: TRBJ2-4; CDR3 protein: CASSFRREGSLNIQYF
V gene: TRBV4-1; J gene: TRBJ1-1; CDR3 protein: CASSQDRQGRTEAFF
V gene: TRBV20-1; J gene: TRBJ2-2; CDR3 protein: CSARGVGGPGELFF
V gene: TRBV15; J gene: TRBJ1-5; CDR3 protein: CATSDSSNQPQHF
V gene: TRBV4-2; J gene: TRBJ2-5; CDR3 protein: CASSQDRVWEGNIQETQYF
V gene: TRBV20-1; J gene: TRBJ2-6; CDR3 protein: CSARPPPPGTRLNVLTF
V gene: TRBV24-1; J gene: TRBJ2-3; CDR3 protein: CATGTGQGSTDTQYF
V gene: TRBV7-6; J gene: TRBJ2-3; CDR3 protein: CASSKPGGLSTDTQYF
V gene: TRBV7-9; J gene: TRBJ2-1; CDR3 protein: CASSLGSGGALNEQFF
V gene: TRBV5-6; J gene: TRBJ2-1; CDR3 protein: CASSLAGGPHNEQFF
V gene: TRBV20-1; J gene: TRBJ2-7; CDR3 protein: CSAFVGTVTSYEQYF
V gene: TRBV3-1; J gene: TRBJ2-2; CDR3 protein: CASSQDFDRGRFGELFF
V gene: TRBV20-1; J gene: TRBJ2-2; CDR3 protein: CSAWGQGAVGGELFF
V gene: TRBV20-1; J gene: TRBJ1-2; CDR3 protein: CSPEDRGALYGYTF
V gene: TRBV6-1; J gene: TRBJ2-2; CDR3 protein: CASRLLAGYTGELFF
V gene: TRBV9; J gene: TRBJ2-5; CDR3 protein: CASSVGQLEETQYF
V gene: TRBV5-4; J gene: TRBJ2-7; CDR3 protein: CASSLDGFYEQYF
V gene: TRBV5-8; J gene: TRBJ1-4; CDR3 protein: CASSWTASTNEKLFF
V gene: TRBV6-5; J gene: TRBJ1-6; CDR3 protein: CASSYSPTGAKGALHF
V gene: TRBV6-1; J gene: TRBJ2-6; CDR3 protein: CASSGDRAGANVLTF
V gene: TRBV27; J gene: TRBJ2-7; CDR3 protein: CASRQQPNTYEQYF
V gene: TRBV9; J gene: TRBJ1-2; CDR3 protein: CASSENRDGYTF
V gene: TRBV5-6; J gene: TRBJ1-5; CDR3 protein: CASSFKRGLKPQHF
V gene: TRBV2; J gene: TRBJ2-4; CDR3 protein: CASSEALRGTKNIQYF
V gene: TRBV2; J gene: TRBJ1-5; CDR3 protein: CASRPGQYSNQPQHF
V gene: TRBV19; J gene: TRBJ2-1; CDR3 protein: CASSVGQFYNEQFF
V gene: TRBV2; J gene: TRBJ2-5; CDR3 protein: CASGRDRELGTETQYF
V gene: TRBV10-2; J gene: TRBJ1-5; CDR3 protein: CASSDWGVGNQPQHF
V gene: TRBV27; J gene: TRBJ2-5; CDR3 protein: CASSLVAGRGFSETQYF